This T cell receptor (beta chain) was observed in a study of OX40 agonist ivuxolimab in advanced cancers. V lost 7 bases to trimming and J lost 4 bases, with 12 bases between them. In germline, CDR1 is MNHNY, CDR2 SVGAGI (reference sequence). This CDR3 contains 13 residues. Data came from immunoSEQ multiplex PCR; TCRdb stores just in-frame clones and leaves some out. Of about 70,000 clones detected, roughly 86% appear once; the ten largest clones hold approximately 5.1%. The sequencing here drew on CD4+ or CD8+ T cells sorted from blood, taken in a trial of the OX40 agonist ivuxolimab. This chain joins TRBV6-6 and TRBJ2-3; D possibly corresponds to TRBD1 (5 bases). This sequence was found in an adult with an advanced solid tumor such as melanoma, head and neck, liver or kidney cancer. The CDR3 loop is CASKSTGSDTQYF. The CDR3, as DNA: TGTGCCAGCAAGTCAACAGGTTCAGATACGCAGTATTTT.